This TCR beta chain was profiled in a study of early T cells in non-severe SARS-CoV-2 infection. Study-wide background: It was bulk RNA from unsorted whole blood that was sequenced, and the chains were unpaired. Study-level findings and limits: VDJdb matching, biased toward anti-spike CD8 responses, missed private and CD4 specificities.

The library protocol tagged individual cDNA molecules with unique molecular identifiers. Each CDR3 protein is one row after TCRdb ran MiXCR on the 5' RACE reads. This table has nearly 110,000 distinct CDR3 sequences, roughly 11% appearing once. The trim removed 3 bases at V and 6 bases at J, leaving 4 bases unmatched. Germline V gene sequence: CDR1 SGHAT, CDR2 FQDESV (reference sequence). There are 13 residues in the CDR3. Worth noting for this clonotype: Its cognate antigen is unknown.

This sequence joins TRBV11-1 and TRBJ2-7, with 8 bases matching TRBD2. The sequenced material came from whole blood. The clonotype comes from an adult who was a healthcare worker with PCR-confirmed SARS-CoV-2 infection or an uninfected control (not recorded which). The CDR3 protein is CASSLGLVAEQYF. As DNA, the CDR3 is TGTGCCAGCAGCTTGGGACTAGTAGCCGAGCAGTACTTC.